The 6 T cell receptor beta chains listed next were all sequenced from one sample in a study of blood T cell repertoires in COVID-19. Generated by immunoSEQ multiplex PCR, the TCRdb table keeps only in-frame clones and is missing some. The profile shows more than 250,000 clones, approximately 91% of them singletons. Sequencing input: peripheral blood. Source of these receptors: a human donor in a cohort sampled during active COVID-19.

There are a few counts of this clone. V usage is TRBV27 and J usage is TRBJ2-7; 9 nucleotides agree with TRBD1. Germline V gene data show CDR1 as MNHEY and CDR2 as SMNVEV (reference sequence). This CDR3 region has 17 residues. V lost 7 bases and J lost 3; bases outside the gene matches: 16. CDR3 nucleotides: TGTGCCAGCACCCCGTGGGCGGCGGACAGGGGACGCTACGAGCAGTACTTC. Protein sequence: CASTPWAADRGRYEQYF.

In its sample, this clone was seen a few times. V is TRBV18 and J is TRBJ1-5, with TRBD1 matching over 7 bases. Germline CDR1 KGHSH, CDR2 LQKENI. Unmatched junction bases numbered 9, after V lost 5 bases and J lost 5 bases. This CDR3 is built from 15 residues. The CDR3 DNA follows: TGTGCCAGCTCAATAACAGGGGTTAGGGATCAGCCCCAGCATTTT. The encoded protein is CASSITGVRDQPQHF.

The V call is TRBV5-6, the J call TRBJ2-7; no clear D gene. The CDR3 is 13 residues long. V was trimmed by 1 base and J by 3 bases, leaving 8 bases between them. CDR1 SGHDT and CDR2 YYEEEE come from the germline V gene. CDR3 nucleotide sequence: TGTGCCAGCAGCTTGCGCGGCCTCTACGAGCAGTACTTC. This sequence encodes CASSLRGLYEQYF.

V gene TRBV18 combines with J gene TRBJ2-1, with D perhaps matching TRBD2 (5 bases). This CDR3 contains 16 residues. Trimming pared 3 bases from V and 11 bases from J, leaving 23 bases between. CDR1 is KGHSH and CDR2 is LQKENI in the germline V gene. The CDR3 reads CASSPTNTELVIQQFF. The CDR3 nucleotides read TGTGCCAGCTCACCGACCAATACTGAACTAGTTATACAGCAGTTCTTC.

V and J are TRBV24-1 and TRBJ2-7; 8 bases map to TRBD1. The CDR3 covers 13 residues. The germline gives CDR1 KGHDR, CDR2 SFDVKD. Germline trimming cut 7 bases from V and 2 bases from J; bases unmatched to any gene: 3. The CDR3: CATRGGQAYEQYF. In nucleotides, the CDR3 is TGTGCCACCAGGGGGGGACAGGCCTACGAGCAGTACTTC.

V and J are TRBV19 and TRBJ1-1; 8 positions match TRBD1. Germline CDR1 is LNHDA and CDR2 is SQIVND (reference sequence). The CDR3 runs 12 residues. V gave up 6 bases and J gave up 6 bases; unmatched junction bases: 3. The CDR3 sequence is CASSDRGSEAFF. CDR3 nucleotide sequence: TGTGCCAGTAGCGACAGGGGATCTGAAGCTTTCTTT.